This T cell receptor beta chain was recovered during a study of control samples from healthy donors and cancer patients. Sequencing was performed with immunoSEQ multiplex PCR; in TCRdb, only in-frame clones are kept and a portion is missing. The sample records about 230,000 clones, over 75% being singletons. V was pared by 5 bases and J by 3 bases, with 10 bases between. The CDR3 has 14 amino acids. The V gene's germline CDR1 is SGHTA and CDR2 FQGNSA. Sample: PBMCs. The chain links TRBV7-2 to TRBJ2-2; D tentatively fits TRBD1 or TRBD2 (5 bases each). This clonotype was obtained from a woman aged 55-69 years with lung cancer. The CDR3 sequence: CASSRDVYTGELFF. The CDR3 bases are TGTGCCAGCAGCCGGGACGTATACACCGGGGAGCTGTTTTTT. Filled out from reference TRBV7-2 and TRBJ2-2, the complete variable domain reads GAGVSQSPSNKVTEKGKDVELRCDPISGHTALYWYRQSLGQGLEFLIYFQGNSAPDKSGLPSDRFSAERTGGSVSTLTIQRTQQEDSAVYLCASSRDVYTGELFFGEGSRLTVL.